This passage covers 27 T cell receptor beta chains from one sample sequenced in a study of beta chain features in type 1 diabetes. The whole isolated RNA underwent reverse transcription, so sequencing captured expressed TCRB transcripts. The data were produced by immunoSEQ multiplex PCR, yet TCRdb's version contains in-frame clones alone and is incomplete. The sample has some 640,000 clones; 11% to 15% are singletons. Study-wide results and limits: Moderate but significant shortening of TCRB CDR3s was recorded in all four CD4+ subsets from Type 1 diabetes patients.

No cognate antigen is known for these TCRs. The source material was naive CD4+ T cells from blood. All receptors derive from a young man with type 1 diabetes.

The genes are TRBV5-4 and TRBJ2-5, with 7 bases identical to TRBD1. V was clipped by 7 bases and J by 2 bases; unmatched bases: 11. In germline, CDR1 is SGHNT, CDR2 YYREEE (reference sequence). The CDR3 runs to 15 residues. CDR3 loop: CASQVYPGQQETQYF. CDR3 DNA sequence: TGTGCCAGCCAAGTGTACCCGGGACAGCAAGAGACCCAGTACTTC.

The genes are TRBV9 and TRBJ1-1; TRBD1 matches at 7 bases. The junction had 7 bases not matched to a gene; V was cut back by 4 bases and J by 7 bases. The length of the CDR3 is 13 residues. Germline assignment: CDR1 SGDLS and CDR2 YYNGEE. In DNA form, the CDR3 reads TGTGCCAGCAGCACAACGAGGGGGCTTGAAGCTTTCTTT. This codes for CASSTTRGLEAFF.

V is TRBV23-1 and J is TRBJ1-2; 7 nucleotides match TRBD1. TRBV23-1 is filed as an ORF, its function uncertain. The CDR3 runs 17 residues. J lost 7 bases, V lost 7 bases, and 21 bases had no gene match. The DNA of the CDR3 is TGCGCCAGCACCCTTCGACGACCCTGGGAGGGGGCGAGTGGCTACACCTTC. Its protein is CASTLRRPWEGASGYTF.

The chain has TRBV2 and TRBJ2-6; no firm D call. The CDR3 totals 16 residues. Germline-derived CDR1 and CDR2 are SNHLY and FYNNEI. Deletions cut 8 bases from V and 2 bases from J, with 16 bases between. The CDR3 loop reads CASARRPSAGANVLTF. DNA for the CDR3: TGTGCCAGCGCAAGAAGACCCTCGGCTGGGGCCAACGTCCTGACTTTC. Together with reference TRBV2 and TRBJ2-6, the CDR3 gives the full variable domain: EPEVTQTPSHQVTQMGQEVILRCVPISNHLYFYWYRQILGQKVEFLVSFYNNEISEKSEIFDDQFSVERPDGSNFTLKIRSTKLEDSAMYFCASARRPSAGANVLTFGAGSRLTVL.

This clone came up a few times. The chain employs TRBV11-2 and TRBJ2-7, with 9 bases matching TRBD1. Per the germline V gene, CDR1 is SGHAT and CDR2 is FQNNGV. The CDR3 consists of 15 residues. Trimming took 8 bases from V and 5 from J; bases not matched to a gene: 13. The CDR3 here is CASRPGRGQGHEQYF. CDR3 bases: TGTGCCAGCCGCCCTGGGCGGGGACAGGGACACGAGCAGTACTTC.

This clone was observed a handful of times. The rearrangement joins TRBV10-3 to TRBJ2-2; no clear D. CDR1 is ENHRY, CDR2 SYGVKD, per germline. The CDR3 is 15 residues long. The V end was cut by 0 bases, the J end by 6 bases, with 11 bases between. CDR3 DNA: TGTGCCATCAGTGAGTCGGGATCGATCCCCGGGGAGCTGTTTTTT. This gives the protein CAISESGSIPGELFF.

The gene calls are TRBV27 and TRBJ2-7; D might be TRBD1 (5 bases). CDR1 is MNHEY and CDR2 is SMNVEV in the germline V gene (reference sequence). The CDR3 runs to 14 residues. The V gene lost 7 bases and the J gene lost 2 bases, with 15 bases spanning the gap. This CDR3 is CASNFGDRTYEQYF. The CDR3 nucleotides read TGTGCCAGCAATTTCGGAGACAGAACCTACGAGCAGTACTTC.

Only a few counts were recorded for this clone. This chain uses TRBV4-1 with TRBJ1-3; maybe TRBD1 (5 bases). The CDR3 extends over 17 amino acids. Between the trimmed V and J ends, which lost 2 bases and 4 bases, there was a span of 18 bases. Germline V lookup: CDR1 MGHRA, CDR2 YSYEKL. CDR3 coding DNA: TGCGCCAGCAGCCAACTCCCTCCCGCAGGGATAGGAAACACCATATATTTT. Translated: CASSQLPPAGIGNTIYF.

V usage is TRBV2 and J usage is TRBJ1-2; D is undetermined. CDR3 length: 13 residues. Between the trimmed V and J ends, which lost 3 bases and 4 bases, there was a span of 9 bases. CDR1 is SNHLY, CDR2 FYNNEI, per germline. CDR3 loop: CASSDGLRYGYTF. The CDR3 region has the DNA TGTGCCAGCAGTGACGGTTTACGCTATGGCTACACCTTC.

The rearrangement uses TRBV5-1 and TRBJ2-5; D gene unclear. V was cut by 0 bases and J by 2 bases, with 11 bases left in between. CDR3 length equals 15 residues. The germline V gene encodes CDR1 SGHRS and CDR2 YFSETQ. This chain's CDR3 is CASSLESGPQETQYF. The CDR3 bases are TGCGCCAGCAGCTTGGAATCAGGACCACAAGAGACCCAGTACTTC. The full variable domain, with the rest looked up from reference TRBV5-1 and TRBJ2-5, is KAGVTQTPRYLIKTRGQQVTLSCSPISGHRSVSWYQQTPGQGLQFLFEYFSETQRNKGNFPGRFSGRQFSNSRSEMNVSTLELGDSALYLCASSLESGPQETQYFGPGTRLLVL.

Only a few counts were recorded for this clone. The rearrangement joins TRBV28 to TRBJ1-1; 8 nucleotides match TRBD1. Germline V CDR1 and CDR2: MDHEN, SYDVKM. After removal of 5 bases from V and 11 bases from J, the junction contained 7 bases not matched to a gene. CDR3 length: 12 residues. This CDR3 reads CASSKAGGQAFF. Here the CDR3 DNA reads TGTGCCAGCAGTAAGGCAGGGGGCCAGGCTTTCTTT.

In this sample, this clone turned up a few times. The CDR3 sequence is CASSVGGSDTQYF. The CDR3 DNA follows: TGTGCCAGCAGCGTAGGAGGGTCAGATACGCAGTATTTT. The chain has TRBV9 and TRBJ2-3; weak D call: TRBD2 (5 bases). Germline CDR1 is SGDLS and CDR2 is YYNGEE. V was cut by 0 bases and J by 4 bases, with 6 bases left in between. The CDR3 sequence is 13 residues long. Combining the CDR3 with reference TRBV9 and TRBJ2-3 gives the whole variable domain DSGVTQTPKHLITATGQRVTLRCSPRSGDLSVYWYQQSLDQGLQFLIQYYNGEERAKGNILERFSAQQFPDLHSELNLSSLELGDSALYFCASSVGGSDTQYFGPGTRLTVL.

V and J are TRBV6-5 and TRBJ2-1; tentatively, D is TRBD2 (7 bases). V gave up 7 bases and J gave up 14 bases, with 21 bases separating them. This CDR3 has 13 residues. Germline V gives CDR1 MNHEY, CDR2 SVGAGI. DNA for the CDR3: TGTGCCAGCACCAAAACCTTGGGAGGGGGGAAGTTCTTC. This gives the protein CASTKTLGGGKFF.

There are a few counts of this clone. The V and J genes are TRBV10-3 and TRBJ1-1; perhaps TRBD1 as D (5 bases). This CDR3 contains 14 residues. V was pared by 6 bases and J by 5 bases, with 16 bases between. CDR1 is ENHRY, CDR2 SYGVKD, per germline. CDR3 region: CAIRTGPDRTEAFF. Here the CDR3 DNA reads TGTGCCATCAGGACGGGGCCGGATCGGACTGAAGCTTTCTTT.

The CDR3 here is CATSRDPLGNTGELFF. The DNA for the CDR3 is TGTGCCACCAGCAGAGATCCCCTGGGGAACACCGGGGAGCTGTTTTTT. The chain has TRBV15 and TRBJ2-2; D unclear. Looked up from germline, CDR1 is LNHNV and CDR2 is YYDKDF (reference sequence). There are 16 residues in the CDR3. V was shortened by 0 bases and J by 1 base, with 9 bases between the two germline ends.

V is TRBV4-2 and J is TRBJ1-2; 9 positions match TRBD1. The V and J ends lost 1 base and 2 bases, in that order; junction bases with no gene match: 2. Germline assignment: CDR1 LGHNA and CDR2 YNFKEQ. This CDR3 is 15 amino acids long. DNA for the CDR3: TGTGCCAGCAGCCAAGTAGGGACAGGGAACTATGGCTACACCTTC. Translated, it gives CASSQVGTGNYGYTF.

A word on this clone: Compared with germline, one end of the junction differs, possibly owing to a read error. The CDR3 loop reads CASSLEAGRAHVLTF. CDR3 bases: TGTGCCAGCAGCTTAGAGGCAGGCAGGGCCCACGTCCTGACTTTC. The chain is built from TRBV7-2 and TRBJ2-6; maybe TRBD1 (5 bases). The germline V gene has CDR1 SGHTA and CDR2 FQGNSA. The CDR3 totals 15 residues.

This clone was detected a few times. CDR3 protein: CASSIWDGNQPQHF. In nucleotides, the CDR3 is TGTGCCAGTAGTATTTGGGACGGCAATCAGCCCCAGCATTTT. The chain carries TRBV19 and TRBJ1-5; D possibly corresponds to TRBD1 (5 bases). Germline assignment: CDR1 LNHDA and CDR2 SQIVND (reference sequence). The CDR3 consists of 14 residues. V was clipped by 3 bases and J by 2 bases, with 8 bases between them.

In its sample, this clone was seen a few times. This chain joins TRBV9 and TRBJ2-5, with TRBD2 matching 8 bases. V dropped 3 bases and J dropped 5; count of bases not matched to a gene: 15. The CDR3 consists of 17 residues. Germline-derived CDR1 and CDR2 are SGDLS and YYNGEE. CDR3 loop: CASSEGLRGGPVETQYF. The CDR3 bases are TGTGCCAGCAGCGAGGGGCTCCGGGGGGGGCCAGTGGAGACCCAGTACTTC.

This clone was detected a few times. The rearrangement uses TRBV2 and TRBJ1-5; weak D call: TRBD1 (5 bases). The V gene's germline CDR1 is SNHLY and CDR2 FYNNEI. CDR3 length: 14 amino acids. The ends were cut back, 4 bases at V and 6 bases at J, with 13 bases in the middle. The CDR3 protein is CASSGQSGAQPQHF. In DNA, the CDR3 is TGTGCCAGCAGTGGACAGAGCGGGGCTCAGCCCCAGCATTTT.

This clone showed up just a few times. The rearrangement joins TRBV29-1 to TRBJ2-7; TRBD1 agrees at 9 bases. The CDR3 runs 12 residues. The germline V gene encodes CDR1 SQVTM and CDR2 ANQGSEA. After removal of 7 bases from V and 4 bases from J, the junction contained 5 bases not matched to a gene. The CDR3 reads CSGRDREYEQYF. The CDR3 bases are TGCAGCGGTAGGGACAGGGAGTACGAGCAGTACTTC.

This clone was detected only a few times. V and J are TRBV7-9 and TRBJ2-4; D assignment may be TRBD1 or TRBD2 (5 bases each). Germline V gene lookup returns CDR1 SEHNR and CDR2 FQNEAQ (reference sequence). Trimming shortened V by 5 bases and J by 6 bases, and 8 bases separated the two germline ends. CDR3 length: 12 amino acids. CDR3 sequence: CASSRGGNIQYF. Here the CDR3 DNA reads TGTGCCAGCAGCCGGGGCGGAAACATTCAGTACTTC.

CDR3 sequence reads: CASSLIGRTLPTDTQYF. The CDR3 DNA reads TGTGCCAGCAGCTTAATAGGCCGGACATTGCCTACAGATACGCAGTATTTT. J is TRBJ2-3 and V is TRBV7-2, with D maybe TRBD1 (5 bases). The CDR3 has 17 amino acids. V was cut by 2 bases and J by 3 bases, with 18 bases left in between. Germline V gene lookup returns CDR1 SGHTA and CDR2 FQGNSA.

The gene calls are TRBV30 and TRBJ2-6; D might be TRBD2 (7 bases). Germline assignment: CDR1 GTSNPN and CDR2 SVGIG (reference sequence). The CDR3 totals 16 residues. Trimming took 4 bases from V and 2 from J, leaving 15 bases between them. In nucleotides, the CDR3 is TGTGCCTGGATCGGGGGGCGCTCGGCTGGGGCCAACGTCCTGACTTTC. This translates into CAWIGGRSAGANVLTF.

The chain recombines TRBV6-5 with TRBJ2-1, with a tentative D call TRBD1 (5 bases). This CDR3 comprises 15 residues. The V gene lost 6 bases and the J gene lost 6 bases, with 18 bases spanning the gap. Germline assignment: CDR1 MNHEY and CDR2 SVGAGI. This CDR3 is CASSRVTPPVNEQFF. As DNA, the CDR3 is TGTGCCAGCAGCAGGGTGACCCCCCCGGTCAATGAGCAGTTCTTC.

This clone was seen a few times. V usage is TRBV5-6 and J usage is TRBJ2-7; D possibly corresponds to TRBD2 (6 bases). The CDR3 is 14 residues long. V lost 0 bases, J lost 0 bases, and 7 bases lay in between. Germline lookup yields CDR1 SGHDT and CDR2 YYEEEE. CDR3 sequence reads: CASSLAEGSYEQYF. The DNA for the CDR3 is TGTGCCAGCAGCTTGGCGGAGGGCTCCTACGAGCAGTACTTC.

This chain links TRBV6-6 with TRBJ2-5; unclear D gene. V dropped 5 bases and J dropped 5 bases, with 12 bases sitting between them. Germline CDR1 is MNHNY and CDR2 is SVGAGI (reference sequence). This CDR3 has 13 amino acids. The CDR3 coding sequence is TGTGCCAGCAGTCCTGGAAGGGTTGAGACCCAGTACTTC. Translating it yields CASSPGRVETQYF.